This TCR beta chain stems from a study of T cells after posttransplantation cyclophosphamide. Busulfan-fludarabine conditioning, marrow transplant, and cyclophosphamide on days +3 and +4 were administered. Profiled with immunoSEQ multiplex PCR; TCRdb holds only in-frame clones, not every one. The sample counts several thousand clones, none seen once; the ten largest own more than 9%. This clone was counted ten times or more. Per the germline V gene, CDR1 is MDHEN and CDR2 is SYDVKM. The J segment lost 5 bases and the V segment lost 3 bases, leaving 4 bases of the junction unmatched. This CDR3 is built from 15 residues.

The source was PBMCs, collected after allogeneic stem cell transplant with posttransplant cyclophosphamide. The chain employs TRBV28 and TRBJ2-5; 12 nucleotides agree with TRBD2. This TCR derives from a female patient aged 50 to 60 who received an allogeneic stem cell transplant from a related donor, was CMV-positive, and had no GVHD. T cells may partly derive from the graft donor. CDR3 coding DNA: TGTGCCAGCAGTTTTCTAGCGGGAGGGTTGGAGACCCAGTACTTC. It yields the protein CASSFLAGGLETQYF.